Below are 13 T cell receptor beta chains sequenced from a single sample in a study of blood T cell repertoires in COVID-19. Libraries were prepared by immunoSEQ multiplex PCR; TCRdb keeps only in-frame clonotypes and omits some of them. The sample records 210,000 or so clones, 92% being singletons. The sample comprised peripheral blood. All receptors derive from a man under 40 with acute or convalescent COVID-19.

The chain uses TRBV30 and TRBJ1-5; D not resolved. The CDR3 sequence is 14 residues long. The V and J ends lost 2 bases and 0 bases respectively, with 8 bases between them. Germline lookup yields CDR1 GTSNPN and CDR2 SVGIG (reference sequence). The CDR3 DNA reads TGTGCCTGGAGTTCTACGAATAGCAATCAGCCCCAGCATTTT. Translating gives CAWSSTNSNQPQHF.

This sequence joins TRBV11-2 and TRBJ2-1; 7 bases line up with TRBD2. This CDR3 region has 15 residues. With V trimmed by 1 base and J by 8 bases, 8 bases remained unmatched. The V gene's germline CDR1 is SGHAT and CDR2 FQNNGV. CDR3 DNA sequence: TGTGCCAGCAGCTTAGGACCGGGGGGAGTCCATGAGCAGTTCTTC. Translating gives CASSLGPGGVHEQFF.

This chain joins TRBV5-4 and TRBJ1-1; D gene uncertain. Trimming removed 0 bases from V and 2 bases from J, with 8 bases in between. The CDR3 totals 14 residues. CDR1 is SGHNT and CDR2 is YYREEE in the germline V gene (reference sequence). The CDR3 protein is CASSLETRNTEAFF. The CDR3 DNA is TGTGCCAGCAGCTTGGAAACGAGAAACACTGAAGCTTTCTTT.

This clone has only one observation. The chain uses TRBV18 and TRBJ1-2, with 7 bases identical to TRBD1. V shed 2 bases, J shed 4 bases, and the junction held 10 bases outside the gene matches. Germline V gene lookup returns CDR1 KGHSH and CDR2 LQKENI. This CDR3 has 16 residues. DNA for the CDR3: TGTGCCAGCTCACCAAACCCGGGACAGTCACTCTATGGCTACACCTTC. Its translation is CASSPNPGQSLYGYTF.

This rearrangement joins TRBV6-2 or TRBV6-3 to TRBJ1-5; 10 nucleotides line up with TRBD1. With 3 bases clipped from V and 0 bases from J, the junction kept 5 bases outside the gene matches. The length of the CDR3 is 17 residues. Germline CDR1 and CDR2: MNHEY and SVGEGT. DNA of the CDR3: TGTGCCAGCAGTTATTGGACAGGGGGTTATAGCAATCAGCCCCAGCATTTT. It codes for CASSYWTGGYSNQPQHF.

The CDR3 spells CASSLVTGGNTGELFF. The CDR3 DNA reads as TGTGCCAGCAGCTTGGTAACAGGGGGGAACACCGGGGAGCTGTTTTTT. J is TRBJ2-2 and V is TRBV7-9; 8 positions agree with TRBD1. The CDR3 has 16 amino acids. V was pared by 3 bases and J by 1 base, with 4 bases of the junction left unmatched. Germline CDR1 and CDR2: SEHNR and FQNEAQ (reference sequence).

CDR3 DNA sequence: TGTGCCACCAGGGGCGGGGGCACAGATACGCAGTATTTT. This gives the protein CATRGGGTDTQYF. J is TRBJ2-3 and V is TRBV24-1, with a possible D match to TRBD2 (6 bases). With 7 bases removed from V and 1 base from J, the gap between germline ends came to 8 bases. CDR1 is KGHDR, CDR2 SFDVKD, per germline. The CDR3 is 13 amino acids.

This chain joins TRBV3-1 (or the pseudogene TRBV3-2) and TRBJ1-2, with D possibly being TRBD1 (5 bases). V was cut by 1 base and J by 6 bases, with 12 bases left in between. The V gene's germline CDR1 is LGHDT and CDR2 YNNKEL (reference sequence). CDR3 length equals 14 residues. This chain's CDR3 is CASSQVQGRDGYTF. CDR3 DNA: TGTGCCAGCAGCCAAGTCCAGGGAAGGGATGGCTACACCTTC.

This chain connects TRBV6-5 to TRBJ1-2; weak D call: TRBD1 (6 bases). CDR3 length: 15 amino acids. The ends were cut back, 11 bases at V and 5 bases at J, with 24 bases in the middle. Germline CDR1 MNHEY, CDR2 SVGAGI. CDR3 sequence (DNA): TGTGCCTCCTACCCGGGGGGCGTTTTAGGGTATGGCTACACCTTC. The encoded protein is CASYPGGVLGYGYTF.

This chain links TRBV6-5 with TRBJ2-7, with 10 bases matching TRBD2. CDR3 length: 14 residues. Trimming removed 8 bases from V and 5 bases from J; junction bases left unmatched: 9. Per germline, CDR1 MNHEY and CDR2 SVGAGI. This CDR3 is CASSKTSGNHEQYF. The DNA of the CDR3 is TGTGCCAGCTCAAAAACTAGCGGGAACCACGAGCAGTACTTC.

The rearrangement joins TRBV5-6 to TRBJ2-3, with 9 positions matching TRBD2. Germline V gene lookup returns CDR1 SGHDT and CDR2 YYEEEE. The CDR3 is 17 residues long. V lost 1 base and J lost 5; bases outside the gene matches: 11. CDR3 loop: CASSLTLAGAREDTQYF. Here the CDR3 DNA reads TGTGCCAGCAGCTTGACCTTAGCGGGGGCCAGAGAAGATACGCAGTATTTT.

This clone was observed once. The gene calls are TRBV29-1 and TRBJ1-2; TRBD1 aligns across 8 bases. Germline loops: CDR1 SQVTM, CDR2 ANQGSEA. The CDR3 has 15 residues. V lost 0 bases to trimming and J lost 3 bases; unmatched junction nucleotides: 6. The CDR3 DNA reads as TGCAGCGTTGAAGAAATTGCAGGGGGCGACTATGGCTACACCTTC. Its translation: CSVEEIAGGDYGYTF.

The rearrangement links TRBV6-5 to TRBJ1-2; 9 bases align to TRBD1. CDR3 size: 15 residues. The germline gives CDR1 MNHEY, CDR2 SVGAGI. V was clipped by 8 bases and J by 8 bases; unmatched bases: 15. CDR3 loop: CASRESGQGFRGYTF. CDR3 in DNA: TGTGCCAGCCGCGAATCGGGACAGGGATTTAGGGGCTACACCTTC.